These 10 T cell receptor beta chains came from one sample sequenced in a study of T cell responses to AZD1222 COVID-19 vaccine. Assay used: immunoSEQ multiplex PCR; TCRdb lists only in-frame clones, some missing. Of around 53,000 clones detected, roughly 85% appear once; the ten largest clones hold 5.5% to 7%. Sequencing used peripheral blood, obtained 28 days after the second AZD1222 dose. The receptors here all came from an adult who received the AZD1222 COVID-19 vaccine.

This sequence joins TRBV6-6 and TRBJ2-1; D gene unclear. Germline-derived CDR1 and CDR2 are MNHNY and SVGAGI (reference sequence). CDR3 length: 11 residues. Between the trimmed V and J ends, which lost 6 bases and 8 bases, there was a span of 8 bases. The CDR3 DNA sequence: TGTGCCAGCAGCCCCCGGGATGAGCAGTTCTTC. Its translation is CASSPRDEQFF.

This clone was picked up a small number of times. The chain uses TRBV19 and TRBJ2-2, with a weak D call TRBD2 (5 bases). The V gene's germline CDR1 is LNHDA and CDR2 SQIVND (reference sequence). V was cut by 2 bases and J by 5 bases, with 6 bases left in between. This CDR3 comprises 13 residues. CDR3 sequence: CASSIRGTGELFF. The CDR3, as DNA: TGTGCCAGTAGTATACGAGGGACCGGGGAGCTGTTTTTT.

This chain joins TRBV10-3 and TRBJ1-4, with TRBD1 identical over 7 bases. The V segment lost 6 bases and the J segment 3 bases; nucleotides outside the gene matches: 10. The CDR3 is 16 residues long. The germline V gene has CDR1 ENHRY and CDR2 SYGVKD. DNA for the CDR3: TGTGCCATCAGGGCATTGCGACAGGGTGCTAATGAAAAACTGTTTTTT. It translates to CAIRALRQGANEKLFF.

The chain couples TRBV10-3 to TRBJ2-5, with 12 positions matching TRBD1. CDR1 ENHRY and CDR2 SYGVKD come from the germline V gene. Trimming cost V 6 bases and J 2 bases; bases outside gene matches: 16. This CDR3 has 19 residues. In DNA form, the CDR3 reads TGTGCCATCAGGCCGGGACAGGGGGCGTCTCTCTTCGGTCAAGAGACCCAGTACTTC. Amino acids: CAIRPGQGASLFGQETQYF.

The V and J genes are TRBV11-2 and TRBJ1-4; the D gene is possibly TRBD1 (6 bases). Germline V gene data show CDR1 as SGHAT and CDR2 as FQNNGV. The V and J ends lost 4 bases and 0 bases respectively, with 15 bases between them. The CDR3 has 17 amino acids. CDR3 protein: CASSSLRGRTTNEKLFF. The CDR3 nucleotides read TGTGCCAGCAGCTCCCTACGGGGGCGGACAACTAATGAAAAACTGTTTTTT.

The chain carries TRBV27 and TRBJ1-2; no reliable D call. This CDR3 region has 13 residues. Per the germline V gene, CDR1 is MNHEY and CDR2 is SMNVEV (reference sequence). Between the trimmed V and J ends, which lost 9 bases and 4 bases, there was a span of 15 bases. The CDR3 DNA follows: TGTGCCAGTCAACTCCGGTACGGCTATGGCTACACCTTC. The encoded protein is CASQLRYGYGYTF.

The chain joins TRBV4-1 to TRBJ2-7; D gene unclear. Germline CDR1 and CDR2: MGHRA and YSYEKL. The CDR3 runs 15 residues. Trimming cost V 1 base and J 2 bases, with 12 bases left between them. The CDR3 loop reads CASSQGLTDAYEQYF. DNA for the CDR3: TGCGCCAGCAGCCAAGGTCTTACGGACGCCTACGAGCAGTACTTC.

The chain has TRBV19 and TRBJ2-1; D gene ambiguous. The CDR3 sequence is 10 residues long. CDR1 and CDR2 (germline): LNHDA, SQIVND (reference sequence). V was shortened by 5 bases and J by 8 bases, with 4 bases between the two germline ends. The CDR3, as DNA: TGTGCCAGTAGTTCCCATGAGCAGTTCTTC. Translating it yields CASSSHEQFF.

This clone was observed once. The chain has TRBV18 and TRBJ1-5, with a weak D call TRBD1 (5 bases). The V gene lost 6 bases and the J gene lost 4 bases, with 13 bases spanning the gap. Germline CDR1 KGHSH, CDR2 LQKENI. CDR3 size: 14 residues. DNA for the CDR3: TGTGCCAGCTCCGGGGGGGGGAGGAATCAGCCCCAGCATTTT. Its protein product is CASSGGGRNQPQHF.

The chain uses TRBV4-1 and TRBJ1-5; D remains unclear. CDR1 is MGHRA and CDR2 is YSYEKL in the germline V gene. The V end lost 0 bases, the J end lost 0 bases, and 12 bases lay between the germline ends. The length of the CDR3 is 17 residues. The CDR3 DNA sequence: TGCGCCAGCAGCCAAGATGGTAGTAGTTATAGCAATCAGCCCCAGCATTTT. Amino acids: CASSQDGSSYSNQPQHF.